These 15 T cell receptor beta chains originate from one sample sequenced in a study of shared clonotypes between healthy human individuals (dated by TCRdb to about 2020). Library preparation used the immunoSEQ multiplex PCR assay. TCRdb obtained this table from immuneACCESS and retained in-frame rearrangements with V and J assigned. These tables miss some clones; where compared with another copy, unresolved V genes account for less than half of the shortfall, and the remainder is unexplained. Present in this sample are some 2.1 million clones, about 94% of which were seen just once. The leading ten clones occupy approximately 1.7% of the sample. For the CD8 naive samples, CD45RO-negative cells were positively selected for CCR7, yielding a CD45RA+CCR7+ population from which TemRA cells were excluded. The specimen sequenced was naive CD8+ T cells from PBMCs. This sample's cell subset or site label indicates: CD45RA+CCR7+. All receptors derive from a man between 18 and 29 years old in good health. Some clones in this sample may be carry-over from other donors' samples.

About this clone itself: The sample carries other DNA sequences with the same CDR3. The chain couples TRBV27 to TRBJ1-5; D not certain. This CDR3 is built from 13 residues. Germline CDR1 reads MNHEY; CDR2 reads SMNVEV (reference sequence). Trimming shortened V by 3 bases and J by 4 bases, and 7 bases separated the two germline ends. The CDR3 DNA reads TGTGCCAGCAGTTTCTCAACAAATCAGCCCCAGCATTTT. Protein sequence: CASSFSTNQPQHF.

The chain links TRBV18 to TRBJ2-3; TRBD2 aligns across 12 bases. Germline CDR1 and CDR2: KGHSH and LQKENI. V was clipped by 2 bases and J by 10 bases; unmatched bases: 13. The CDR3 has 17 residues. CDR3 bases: TGTGCCAGCTCACCAGAAAAACGGACTAGCGGGACCCCTGCGCAGTATTTT. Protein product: CASSPEKRTSGTPAQYF.

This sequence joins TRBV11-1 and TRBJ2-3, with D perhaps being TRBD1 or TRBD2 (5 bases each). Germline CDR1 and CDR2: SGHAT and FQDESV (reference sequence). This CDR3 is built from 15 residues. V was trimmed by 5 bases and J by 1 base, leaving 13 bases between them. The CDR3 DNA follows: TGTGCCAGCAGCCCGCAGGGAGAAGGCACAGATACGCAGTATTTT. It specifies CASSPQGEGTDTQYF.

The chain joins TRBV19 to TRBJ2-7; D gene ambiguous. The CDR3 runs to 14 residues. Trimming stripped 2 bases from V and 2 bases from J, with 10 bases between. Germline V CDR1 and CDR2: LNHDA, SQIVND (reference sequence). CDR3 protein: CASSIRDWAYEQYF. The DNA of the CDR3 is TGTGCCAGTAGTATACGAGACTGGGCCTACGAGCAGTACTTC.

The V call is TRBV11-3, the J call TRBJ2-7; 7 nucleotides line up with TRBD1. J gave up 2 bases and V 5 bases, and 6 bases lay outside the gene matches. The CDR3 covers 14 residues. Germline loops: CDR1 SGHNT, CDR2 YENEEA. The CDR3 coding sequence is TGTGCCAGCAGCCCGACAGGGAGTACCTACGAGCAGTACTTC. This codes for CASSPTGSTYEQYF.

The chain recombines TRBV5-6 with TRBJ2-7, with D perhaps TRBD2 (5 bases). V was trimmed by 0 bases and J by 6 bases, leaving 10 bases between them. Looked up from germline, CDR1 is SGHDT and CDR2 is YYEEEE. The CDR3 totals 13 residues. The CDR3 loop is CASSLGLNGEQYF. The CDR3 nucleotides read TGTGCCAGCAGCTTGGGACTAAACGGCGAGCAGTACTTC.

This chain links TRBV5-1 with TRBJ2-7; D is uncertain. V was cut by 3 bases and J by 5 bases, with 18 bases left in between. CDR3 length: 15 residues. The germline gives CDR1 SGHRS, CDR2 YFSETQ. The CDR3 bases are TGCGCCAGCAGCTACTTCGAGATGGGCCTTGACGAGCAGTACTTC. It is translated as CASSYFEMGLDEQYF.

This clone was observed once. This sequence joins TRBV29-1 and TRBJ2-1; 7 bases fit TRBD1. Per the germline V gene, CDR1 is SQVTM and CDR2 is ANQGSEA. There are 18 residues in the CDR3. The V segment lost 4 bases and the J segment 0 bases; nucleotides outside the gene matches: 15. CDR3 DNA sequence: TGCAGCGTTGTACGGGACAGTACCCCTCTGAGCTCCTACAATGAGCAGTTCTTC. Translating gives CSVVRDSTPLSSYNEQFF.

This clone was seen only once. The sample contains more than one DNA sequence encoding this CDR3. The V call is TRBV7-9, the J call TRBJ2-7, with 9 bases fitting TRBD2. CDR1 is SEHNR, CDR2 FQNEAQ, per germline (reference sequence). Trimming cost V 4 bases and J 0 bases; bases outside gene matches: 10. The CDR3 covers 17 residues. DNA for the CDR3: TGTGCCAGCAGCTCACAAGTAGCGGGAGCGAACTCCTACGAGCAGTACTTC. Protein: CASSSQVAGANSYEQYF.

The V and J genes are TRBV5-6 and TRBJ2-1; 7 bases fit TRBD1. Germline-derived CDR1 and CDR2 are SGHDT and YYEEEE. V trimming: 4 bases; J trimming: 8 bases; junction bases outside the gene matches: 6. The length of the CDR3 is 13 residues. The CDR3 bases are TGTGCCAGCAGCCCTGACAGGGTTCATGAGCAGTTCTTC. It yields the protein CASSPDRVHEQFF.

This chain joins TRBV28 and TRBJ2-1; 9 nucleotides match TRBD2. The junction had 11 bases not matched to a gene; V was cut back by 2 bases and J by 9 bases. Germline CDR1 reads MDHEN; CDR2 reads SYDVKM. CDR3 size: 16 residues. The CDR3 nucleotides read TGTGCCAGCAGTTTACCGGCTAGCGGGATGAAGGTTGAGCAGTTCTTC. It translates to CASSLPASGMKVEQFF.

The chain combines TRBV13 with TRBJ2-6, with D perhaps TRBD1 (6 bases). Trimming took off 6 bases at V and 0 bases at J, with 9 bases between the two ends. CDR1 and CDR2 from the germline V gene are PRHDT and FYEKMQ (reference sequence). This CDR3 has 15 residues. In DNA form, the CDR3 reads TGTGCCAGCAGACAGGGAAGCTCTGGGGCCAACGTCCTGACTTTC. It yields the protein CASRQGSSGANVLTF.

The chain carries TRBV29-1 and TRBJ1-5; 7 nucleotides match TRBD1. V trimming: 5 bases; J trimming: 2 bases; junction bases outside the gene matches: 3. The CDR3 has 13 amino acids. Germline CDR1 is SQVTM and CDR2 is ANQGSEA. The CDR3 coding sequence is TGCAGCGTTTCAACAGGGGGCAATCAGCCCCAGCATTTT. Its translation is CSVSTGGNQPQHF.

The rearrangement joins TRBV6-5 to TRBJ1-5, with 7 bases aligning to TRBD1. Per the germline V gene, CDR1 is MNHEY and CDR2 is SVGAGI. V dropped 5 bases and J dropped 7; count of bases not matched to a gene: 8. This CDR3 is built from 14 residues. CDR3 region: CASSTTGAHQPQHF. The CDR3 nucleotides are TGTGCCAGCAGTACCACAGGGGCACACCAGCCCCAGCATTTT.

The CDR3, as DNA: TGTGCCAGCAGCCCCCTCCCCGCAGGGAGAGGCGCAGATACGCAGTATTTT. Residues: CASSPLPAGRGADTQYF. V is TRBV7-8 and J is TRBJ2-3; either TRBD1 or TRBD2 may supply D (5 bases each). CDR3 length: 17 amino acids. CDR1 SGHVS and CDR2 FQNEAQ come from the germline V gene. V gave up 5 bases and J gave up 4 bases, with 22 bases separating them. Combining the CDR3 with reference TRBV7-8 and TRBJ2-3 gives the whole variable domain GAGVSQSPRYKVAKRGQDVALRCDPISGHVSLFWYQQALGQGPEFLTYFQNEAQLDKSGLPSDRFFAERPEGSVSTLKIQRTQQEDSAVYLCASSPLPAGRGADTQYFGPGTRLTVL.